One sample yielded the 4 T cell receptor beta chains listed below, sequenced in a study of blood T cells in healthy people across ages. A second PCR of 7 to 11 cycles used a sample-barcoded 5' primer and a J-beta primer mix. TCRdb re-derived calls from the 5' RACE reads in MiXCR, one entry per CDR3 protein. The sample records 800,000 to 950,000 distinct CDR3 sequences, approximately 35% being singletons. Material: blood. The receptor set was obtained from a man in his late teens or twenties in good health.

Worth noting for this clonotype: A much larger clonotype is one base distant, so this may be a read error. The chain employs TRBV6-5 and TRBJ2-7; maybe TRBD1 (5 bases). Germline CDR1 is MNHEY and CDR2 is SVGAGI. This CDR3 spans 14 amino acids. Between the trimmed V and J ends, which lost 2 bases and 4 bases, there was a span of 12 bases. CDR3 region: CASSYTDTPYEQYF. The CDR3 DNA sequence: TGTGCCAGCAGTTACACGGACACACCGTACGAGCAGTACTTC.

Concerning this clonotype itself: This sequence may be a read error, since a much larger clone differs from it by one base. The gene calls are TRBV7-8 and TRBJ2-5, with D possibly matching TRBD2 (5 bases). In germline, CDR1 is SGHVS, CDR2 FQNEAQ. V shed 5 bases and J shed 5 bases, with 18 bases lying between them. This CDR3 is built from 15 residues. The CDR3 is CASSRYGVQGETQYF. Here the CDR3 DNA reads TGTGCCAGCAGCAGATACGGGGTCCAAGGCGAGACCCAGTACTTC. Full variable domain (missing parts from reference TRBV7-8 and TRBJ2-5): GAGVSQSPRYKVAKRGQDVALRCDPISGHVSLFWYQQALGQGPEFLTYFQNEAQLDKSGLPSDRFFAERPEGSVSTLKIQRTQQEDSAVYLCASSRYGVQGETQYFGPGTRLLVL.

The J gene is TRBJ1-1, the V gene TRBV5-1; possible D gene TRBD1, 5 bases. The CDR3 consists of 15 residues. V shed 0 bases and J shed 3 bases, with 12 bases lying between them. Germline V gives CDR1 SGHRS, CDR2 YFSETQ. The CDR3 sequence: CASSLVEDIHTEAFF. The DNA for the CDR3 is TGCGCCAGCAGCTTGGTGGAGGACATCCACACTGAAGCTTTCTTT.

The V and J genes are TRBV11-2 and TRBJ2-3, with 10 bases that match TRBD2. From germline, CDR1 is SGHAT and CDR2 FQNNGV. This CDR3 has 18 amino acids. V was pared by 2 bases and J by 2 bases, with 10 bases of the junction left unmatched. The CDR3 is CASSLYASSGGATDTQYF. The CDR3 nucleotides read TGTGCCAGCAGCTTATACGCCTCCAGCGGGGGGGCCACAGATACGCAGTATTTT.